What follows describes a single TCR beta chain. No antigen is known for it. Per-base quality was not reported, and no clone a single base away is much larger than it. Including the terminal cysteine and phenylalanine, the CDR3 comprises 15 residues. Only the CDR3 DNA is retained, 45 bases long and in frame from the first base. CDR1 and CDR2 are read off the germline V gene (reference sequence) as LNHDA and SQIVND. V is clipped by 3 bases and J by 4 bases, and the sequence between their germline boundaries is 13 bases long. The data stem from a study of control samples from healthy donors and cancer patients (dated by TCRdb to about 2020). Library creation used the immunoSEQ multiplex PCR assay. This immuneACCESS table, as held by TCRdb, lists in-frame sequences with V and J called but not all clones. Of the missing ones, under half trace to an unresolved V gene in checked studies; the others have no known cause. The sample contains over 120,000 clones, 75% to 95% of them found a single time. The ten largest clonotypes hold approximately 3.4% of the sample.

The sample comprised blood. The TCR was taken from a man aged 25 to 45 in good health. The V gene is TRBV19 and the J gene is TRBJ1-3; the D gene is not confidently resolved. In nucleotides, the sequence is TGTGCCAGTAGTATCCCTACGTCTAGAGGAAACACCATATATTTT. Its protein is CASSIPTSRGNTIYF.